This T cell receptor beta chain was identified in a study of PD-L1 blockade in urothelial cancer. Germline CDR1 and CDR2: MGHRA and YSYEKL. The CDR3 covers 14 residues. V dropped 2 bases and J dropped 3; count of bases not matched to a gene: 1. Here immunoSEQ multiplex PCR was the method, and the copy in TCRdb shows in-frame clones only, minus some. The sample carries 90,000 to 100,000 clones, nearly 90% recorded once. Noted time point: pretreatment peripheral blood. The source is a man aged 55 to 70 with urothelial cancer. The sample in question was PBMCs, obtained around atezolizumab (anti-PD-L1) treatment. The rearrangement links TRBV4-1 to TRBJ2-4, with 7 bases matching TRBD2. The CDR3 spells CASSQLAVKNIQYF. The CDR3 coding sequence is TGCGCCAGCAGCCAACTAGCGGTCAAAAACATTCAGTACTTC.